This is a list of T cell receptor beta chains from one sample in a study of T cell repertoires in cytomegalovirus infection. MiXCR was run by TCRdb on the reads, yielding one entry per CDR3 protein. Counted here are 200,000 or so distinct CDR3 sequences, 25% to 30% occurring once; the ten biggest clones make up 31%. The sample was PBMCs. These receptors originate from a human donor in good health (CMV status not recorded). Some clones in this sample may be carry-over from other donors' samples. Both conserved end residues are trimmed from each CDR3.

TRBV5-4	TRBJ2-3	ASSLESWSDTQY
TRBV6-6	TRBJ2-1	ASNGGLAVYNEQF
TRBV20-1	TRBJ2-1	SARPRGGAENEQF
TRBV5-5	TRBJ2-7	ATSGQPFTYEQY
TRBV18	TRBJ1-1	ASSNLGLNTEAF
TRBV5-4	TRBJ1-1	ASSWGQGTSTEAF
TRBV7-2	TRBJ1-1	ASSLGGKNTEAF
TRBV6-1	TRBJ2-7	ASSTAASYEQY
TRBV5-1	TRBJ2-5	ASSSTGGEETQY
TRBV7-2	TRBJ2-7	ASSLNRGSYEQY
TRBV12-5	TRBJ2-3	ASGQGSSGGTDTQY
TRBV29-1	TRBJ1-1	SSSDGGGTEAF
TRBV27	TRBJ2-1	ASSPGAGREDEQF
TRBV28	TRBJ1-5	ASSSSSFYRSQPQH
TRBV7-2	TRBJ2-1	ASSSGPPSGGEQF
TRBV7-9	TRBJ1-1	ASSPVIAFEAF
TRBV7-2	TRBJ1-6	ASSPPRGTNSPLH
TRBV12-5	TRBJ1-4	ASGLDYRTGDAGTNEKLF
TRBV7-2	TRBJ2-5	ASSLRQQETQY
TRBV7-9	TRBJ2-3	ASSPLQYTQY
TRBV5-6	TRBJ2-5	ASSLALEKTQY
TRBV12-3/TRBV12-4	TRBJ1-1	ASSLSGPWGGETEAF
TRBV6-6	TRBJ1-1	ASSYSSARNTEAF
TRBV7-9	TRBJ2-1	ASSLGVGVNEQF
TRBV12-3/TRBV12-4	TRBJ1-4	ASSSRESNEKLF
TRBV6-1	TRBJ2-1	ASGTTGREQF
TRBV5-4	TRBJ2-7	ASSWTGSREQY
TRBV29-1	TRBJ1-2	SVDDGYT
TRBV7-2	TRBJ1-5	ASSLAGTNNQPQH
TRBV7-9	TRBJ2-4	ASSSGGRAGGPLAKNIQY
TRBV12-3/TRBV12-4	TRBJ1-1	ASSPGTTLGTEAF
TRBV4-1	TRBJ1-1	ASSHPVSPNTEAF
TRBV19	TRBJ1-5	ASSIAGYNQPQH
TRBV5-6	TRBJ1-2	ASTPGRFNYGYT
TRBV7-2	TRBJ2-2	ASTPLDRDPLSGELF
TRBV7-8	TRBJ2-5	ASSPGLAGKETQY
TRBV5-1	TRBJ1-6	ASSLGTDYNSPLH
TRBV14	TRBJ1-3	ASSKQGPGNTIY
TRBV7-9	TRBJ2-5	ASSLLVVETQY
TRBV11-2	TRBJ1-1	ASSPAGGLNTEAF
TRBV7-2	TRBJ1-4	ASSPGGYNEKLF
TRBV7-2	TRBJ1-2	ASSKTDYGYT
TRBV7-8	TRBJ1-1	ASSLDDRAMNTEAF
TRBV20-1	TRBJ1-1	SALRVRNTEAF
TRBV7-9	TRBJ1-5	ASSSRQGNQPQH
TRBV12-3/TRBV12-4	TRBJ2-1	ASSPGIWRNEHF
TRBV9	TRBJ1-1	ASGPRDTEAF
TRBV11-1	TRBJ2-2	ASSQRVSNTGELF
TRBV3-1	TRBJ1-1	ASSQVGGESEAF
TRBV12-3/TRBV12-4	TRBJ1-2	ASSTRGQMDGYT
TRBV7-2	TRBJ1-2	ASSPAGTGSNYGYT
TRBV4-1	TRBJ2-1	ASSQYLAGTNEQF
TRBV7-6	TRBJ2-1	ASSLGLAGDDEQF